Each of the 14 T cell receptor beta chains below was sequenced from the same sample in a study of blood T cell repertoires in COVID-19. Profiling relied on immunoSEQ multiplex PCR, and the TCRdb table lists in-frame clones only, not all of them. Of 95,000 to 150,000 clones listed, over 75% are singletons. The sequenced sample was peripheral blood. These receptors all stem from a woman aged 70 to 79 with acute or convalescent COVID-19.

The rearrangement uses TRBV7-8 and TRBJ2-7; D gene ambiguous. With 3 bases removed from V and 7 bases from J, the gap between germline ends came to 10 bases. Germline CDR1 SGHVS, CDR2 FQNEAQ. This CDR3 has 12 amino acids. CDR3 coding DNA: TGTGCCAGCAGCTTCGTAGTCGGGGAGCAGTACTTC. Residues: CASSFVVGEQYF.

J is TRBJ2-5 and V is TRBV2; 8 bases map to TRBD2. Per the germline V gene, CDR1 is SNHLY and CDR2 is FYNNEI. After removal of 7 bases from V and 5 bases from J, the junction contained 12 bases not matched to a gene. The CDR3 has 15 residues. The CDR3 DNA follows: TGTGCCAGCACCGATGGAAGCGGGGGTAGGGAGACCCAGTACTTC. Translating it yields CASTDGSGGRETQYF.

This clone was seen a single time. J is TRBJ2-1 and V is TRBV5-5; TRBD1 matches at 8 bases. V trimming: 3 bases; J trimming: 3 bases; junction bases outside the gene matches: 8. CDR3 length: 16 amino acids. The germline V gene has CDR1 SGHKS and CDR2 YYEKEE (reference sequence). For the CDR3, the DNA is TGTGCCAGCAGCTGGGGAAACAGGGGGGACTACAATGAGCAGTTCTTC. It translates to CASSWGNRGDYNEQFF.

The gene calls are TRBV11-3 and TRBJ2-7; TRBD2 matches at 7 bases. CDR1 and CDR2 from the germline V gene are SGHNT and YENEEA. The V segment lost 3 bases and the J segment 3 bases; nucleotides outside the gene matches: 8. The CDR3 extends over 15 amino acids. The CDR3 here is CASSLLLAEIYEQYF. DNA for the CDR3: TGTGCCAGCAGCTTGTTGCTAGCGGAGATCTACGAGCAGTACTTC.

This clone was seen only a few times. This chain connects TRBV5-1 to TRBJ1-2; no definite D call. CDR3 size: 14 residues. CDR1 and CDR2 (germline): SGHRS, YFSETQ. Trimming cost V 0 bases and J 0 bases, with 6 bases left between them. The CDR3 loop is CASSLGGTNYGYTF. The CDR3 coding sequence is TGCGCCAGCAGCTTGGGCGGAACTAACTATGGCTACACCTTC.

This clone was seen a few times. V is TRBV7-3 and J is TRBJ2-2; D call uncertain. V was trimmed by 5 bases and J by 3 bases, leaving 10 bases between them. This CDR3 is 14 amino acids long. In germline, CDR1 is SGHTA, CDR2 FQGTGA. CDR3 sequence reads: CASSPTLHTGELFF. In DNA, the CDR3 is TGTGCCAGCAGCCCGACATTGCACACCGGGGAGCTGTTTTTT.

V and J are TRBV29-1 and TRBJ1-2; 9 positions match TRBD1. Germline values: CDR1 SQVTM, CDR2 ANQGSEA. This CDR3 is built from 13 residues. V shed 6 bases, J shed 3 bases, and the junction held 5 bases outside the gene matches. CDR3 DNA: TGCAGCGTCCAGAGGACAGGGGACTATGGCTACACCTTC. It is translated as CSVQRTGDYGYTF.

The gene calls are TRBV7-8 and TRBJ1-2; TRBD1 agrees at 10 bases. The CDR3 covers 16 residues. V was pared by 8 bases and J by 8 bases, with 17 bases of the junction left unmatched. From germline, CDR1 is SGHVS and CDR2 FQNEAQ. The DNA for the CDR3 is TGTGCCAGCGGCCGACAGGGGGCGTTCGCAGGAACAGGCTACACCTTC. It encodes CASGRQGAFAGTGYTF. Full variable domain (outside the CDR3, taken from reference TRBV7-8 and TRBJ1-2): GAGVSQSPRYKVAKRGQDVALRCDPISGHVSLFWYQQALGQGPEFLTYFQNEAQLDKSGLPSDRFFAERPEGSVSTLKIQRTQQEDSAVYLCASGRQGAFAGTGYTFGSGTRLTVV.

This clone occurred once. V and J are TRBV12-5 and TRBJ2-5; TRBD1 might be the D (5 bases). V shed 3 bases and J shed 5 bases, with 16 bases lying between them. The length of the CDR3 is 15 residues. From germline, CDR1 is LGHNT and CDR2 FRNRAP. The CDR3 DNA sequence: TGTGCTAGTGGTTTTGGAGACAGATCCGGGGAGACCCAGTACTTC. It encodes CASGFGDRSGETQYF.

The chain couples TRBV6-5 to TRBJ1-4, with D perhaps matching TRBD1 (6 bases). This CDR3 comprises 12 residues. V lost 7 bases, J lost 8 bases, and 11 bases lay in between. CDR1 and CDR2 from the germline V gene are MNHEY and SVGAGI. The CDR3 reads CASTSGQEKLFF. CDR3 bases: TGTGCCAGCACCTCCGGACAGGAAAAACTGTTTTTT.

This chain links TRBV30 with TRBJ1-3; D is unresolved. The CDR3 extends over 13 amino acids. Germline V gene lookup returns CDR1 GTSNPN and CDR2 SVGIG (reference sequence). V lost 4 bases and J 2 bases, leaving 9 bases between the germline ends. DNA of the CDR3: TGTGCCTGGACTAATAACGCTGGAAACACCATATATTTT. Encoded protein: CAWTNNAGNTIYF.

The chain couples TRBV5-1 to TRBJ1-5; D may be TRBD1 (6 bases). Trimming stripped 2 bases from V and 2 bases from J, with 8 bases between. Germline CDR1 SGHRS, CDR2 YFSETQ. The CDR3 is 14 residues long. CDR3 coding DNA: TGCGCCAGCAGCTTAGGGGGTCGCAATCAGCCCCAGCATTTT. The encoded protein is CASSLGGRNQPQHF.

Only one count was recorded for this clone. V usage is TRBV5-6 and J usage is TRBJ1-4, with 9 bases that match TRBD1. The CDR3 has 18 residues. CDR1 is SGHDT and CDR2 is YYEEEE in the germline V gene. V shed 1 base and J 7 bases; nucleotides not matched to a gene: 14. The CDR3 here is CASSLTGGQGFGTEKLFF. CDR3 sequence (DNA): TGTGCCAGCAGCTTGACGGGCGGACAGGGGTTTGGTACTGAAAAACTGTTTTTT.

The genes are TRBV7-9 and TRBJ2-5; D may be TRBD2 (6 bases). V was clipped by 1 base and J by 2 bases, with 8 bases between them. Germline lookup yields CDR1 SEHNR and CDR2 FQNEAQ (reference sequence). This CDR3 is built from 14 residues. In DNA, the CDR3 is TGTGCCAGCAGCTTAGGGCTAGCGCAAGAGACCCAGTACTTC. It is translated as CASSLGLAQETQYF.